This T cell receptor (beta chain) was retrieved from a study of OX40 agonist ivuxolimab in advanced cancers. Turning to the study itself: Partial responses were achieved by three patients, of whom one had hepatocellular carcinoma and two had cutaneous melanoma.

The V gene end was trimmed by 4 bases and the J gene end by 1 base; junction bases not matched to a gene: 11. Germline CDR1 MDHEN, CDR2 SYDVKM. This CDR3 spans 17 amino acids. On cycle 4 day 1 and cycle 7 day 1, as well as at baseline, blood was sampled. Broader study findings: More expanded clones were found, on average, in CD8+ than in CD4+ T cells.

Using immunoSEQ multiplex PCR, the repertoire was profiled, and TCRdb retains in-frame clones only, with some absent. The data show 40,000 to 55,000 clones, 75% to 85% seen once. This clone has only a few counts. Antigen specificity is unknown. The TCR was taken from an adult with an advanced solid tumor such as melanoma, head and neck, liver or kidney cancer. The source material was CD4+ or CD8+ T cells sorted from blood, sampled in a trial of the OX40 agonist ivuxolimab. V usage is TRBV28 and J usage is TRBJ2-3; 7 bases map to TRBD2. The CDR3 DNA reads as TGTGCCAGCAGTTCCCCCCGGGGGGTATGGGGCACAGATACGCAGTATTTT. It translates to CASSSPRGVWGTDTQYF.